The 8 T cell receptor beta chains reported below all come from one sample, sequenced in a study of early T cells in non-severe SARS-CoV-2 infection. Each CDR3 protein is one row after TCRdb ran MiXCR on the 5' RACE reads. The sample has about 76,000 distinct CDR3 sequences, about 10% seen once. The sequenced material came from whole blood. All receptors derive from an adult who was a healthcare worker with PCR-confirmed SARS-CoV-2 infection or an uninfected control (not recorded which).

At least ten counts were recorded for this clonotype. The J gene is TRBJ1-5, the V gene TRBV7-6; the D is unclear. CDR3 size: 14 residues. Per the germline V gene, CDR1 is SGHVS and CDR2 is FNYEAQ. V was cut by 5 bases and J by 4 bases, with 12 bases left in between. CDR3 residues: CASSHVLGNQPQHF. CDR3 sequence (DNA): TGTGCCAGCAGCCACGTCCTGGGGAATCAGCCCCAGCATTTT.

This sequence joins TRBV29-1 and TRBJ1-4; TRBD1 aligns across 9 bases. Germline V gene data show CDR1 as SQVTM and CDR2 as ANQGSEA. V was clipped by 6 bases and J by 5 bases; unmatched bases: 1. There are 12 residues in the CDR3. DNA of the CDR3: TGCAGCGTCGGACAGGGGAATGAAAAACTGTTTTTT. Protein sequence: CSVGQGNEKLFF.

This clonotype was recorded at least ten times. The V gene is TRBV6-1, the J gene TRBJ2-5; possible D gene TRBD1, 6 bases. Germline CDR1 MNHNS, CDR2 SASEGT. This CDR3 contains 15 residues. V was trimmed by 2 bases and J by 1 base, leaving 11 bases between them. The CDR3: CASSETGQSQETQYF. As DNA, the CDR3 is TGTGCCAGCAGTGAAACCGGACAGAGCCAAGAGACCCAGTACTTC.

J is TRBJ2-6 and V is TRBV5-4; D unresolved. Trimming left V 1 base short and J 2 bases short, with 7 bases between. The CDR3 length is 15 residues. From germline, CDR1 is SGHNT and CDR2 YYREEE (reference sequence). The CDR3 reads CASSLTGAGANVLTF. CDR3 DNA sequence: TGTGCCAGCAGCTTGACTGGGGCTGGGGCCAACGTCCTGACTTTC.

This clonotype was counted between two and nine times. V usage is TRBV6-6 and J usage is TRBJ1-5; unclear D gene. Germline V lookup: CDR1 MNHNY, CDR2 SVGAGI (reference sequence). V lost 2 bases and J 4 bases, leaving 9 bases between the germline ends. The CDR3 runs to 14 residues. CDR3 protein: CASSYRHSNQPQHF. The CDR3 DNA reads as TGTGCCAGCAGTTACCGCCACAGTAATCAGCCCCAGCATTTT.

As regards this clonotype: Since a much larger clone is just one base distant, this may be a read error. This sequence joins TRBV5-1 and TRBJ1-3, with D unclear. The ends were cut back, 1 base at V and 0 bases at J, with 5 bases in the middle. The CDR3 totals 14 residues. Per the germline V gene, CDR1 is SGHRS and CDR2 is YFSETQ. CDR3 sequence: CASSLNSSGNTIYF. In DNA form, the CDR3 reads TGCGCCAGCAGCTTGAACAGCTCTGGAAACACCATATATTTT.

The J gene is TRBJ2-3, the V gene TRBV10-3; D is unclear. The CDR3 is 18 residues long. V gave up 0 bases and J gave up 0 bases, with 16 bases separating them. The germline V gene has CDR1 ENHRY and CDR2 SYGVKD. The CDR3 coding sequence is TGTGCCATCAGTGAGTCGACTCGAGCAGACCCTAGCACAGATACGCAGTATTTT. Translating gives CAISESTRADPSTDTQYF.

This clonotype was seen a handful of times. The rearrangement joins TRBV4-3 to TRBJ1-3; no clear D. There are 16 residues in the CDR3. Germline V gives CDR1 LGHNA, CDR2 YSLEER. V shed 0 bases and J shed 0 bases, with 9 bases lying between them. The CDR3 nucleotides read TGCGCCAGCAGCCAAGATAGGCTTATCTCTGGAAACACCATATATTTT. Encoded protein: CASSQDRLISGNTIYF.